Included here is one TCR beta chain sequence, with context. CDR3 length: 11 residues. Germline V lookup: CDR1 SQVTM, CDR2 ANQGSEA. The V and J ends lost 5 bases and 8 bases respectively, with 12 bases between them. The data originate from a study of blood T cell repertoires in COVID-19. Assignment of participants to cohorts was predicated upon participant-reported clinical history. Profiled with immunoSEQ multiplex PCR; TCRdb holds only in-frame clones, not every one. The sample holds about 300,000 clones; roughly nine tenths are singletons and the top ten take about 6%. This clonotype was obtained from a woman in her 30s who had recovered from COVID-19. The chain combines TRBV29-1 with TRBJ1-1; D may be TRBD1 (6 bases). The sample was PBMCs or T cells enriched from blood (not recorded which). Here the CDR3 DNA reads TGCAGCGTTTATACCGGGACAGAAGCTTTCTTT. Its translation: CSVYTGTEAFF. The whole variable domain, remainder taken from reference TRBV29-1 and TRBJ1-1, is SAVISQKPSRDICQRGTSLTIQCQVDSQVTMMFWYRQQPGQSLTLIATANQGSEATYESGFVIDKFPISRPNLTFSTLTVSNMSPEDSSIYLCSVYTGTEAFFGQGTRLTVV.